A single sample gave rise to the 26 T cell receptor beta chains below, sequenced in a study of T cells in tumors after PD-1 blockade. The assay was immunoSEQ multiplex PCR, and TCRdb's table has in-frame clones only and misses some. This sample has more than 40,000 clones, with 81% found just once. The sequencing used PBMCs, collected before anti-PD-1 treatment. The receptors here all came from a human donor with basal cell carcinoma.

This clone was counted a few times. J is TRBJ1-1 and V is TRBV27; D is possibly TRBD1 (5 bases). The CDR3 has 14 residues. The germline V gene encodes CDR1 MNHEY and CDR2 SMNVEV (reference sequence). V dropped 5 bases and J dropped 5 bases, with 15 bases sitting between them. The CDR3 spells CASSRLGQGTEAFF. CDR3 bases: TGTGCCAGCAGTCGCCTTGGGCAGGGAACTGAAGCTTTCTTT.

This sequence joins TRBV18 and TRBJ1-1; D remains unclear. With 3 bases removed from V and 6 bases from J, the gap between germline ends came to 11 bases. This CDR3 is built from 13 residues. Per germline, CDR1 KGHSH and CDR2 LQKENI. This CDR3 reads CASSPSLTAEAFF. The DNA of the CDR3 is TGTGCCAGCTCACCCAGTCTTACGGCTGAAGCTTTCTTT. Combining the CDR3 with reference TRBV18 and TRBJ1-1 gives the whole variable domain NAGVMQNPRHLVRRRGQEARLRCSPMKGHSHVYWYRQLPEEGLKFMVYLQKENIIDESGMPKERFSAEFPKEGPSILRIQQVVRGDSAAYFCASSPSLTAEAFFGQGTRLTVV.

V gene TRBV27 combines with J gene TRBJ1-3; D is perhaps TRBD1 (5 bases). Germline lookup yields CDR1 MNHEY and CDR2 SMNVEV (reference sequence). Trimming left V 2 bases short and J 0 bases short, with 17 bases between. This CDR3 spans 18 amino acids. CDR3 loop: CASSLLPGTVNSGNTIYF. The CDR3 nucleotides are TGTGCCAGCAGTTTACTCCCCGGGACGGTGAACTCTGGAAACACCATATATTTT.

The CDR3 loop is CASSQEGQGRKLFF. CDR3 nucleotide sequence: TGTGCCAGCAGCCAAGAAGGGCAGGGGAGAAAACTGTTTTTT. The rearrangement uses TRBV4-2 and TRBJ1-4, with a weak D call TRBD1 (6 bases). Germline V gene sequence: CDR1 LGHNA, CDR2 YNFKEQ. V was shortened by 0 bases and J by 10 bases, with 12 bases between the two germline ends. This CDR3 region has 14 residues.

The chain employs TRBV6-1 and TRBJ2-1, with TRBD2 matching over 7 bases. J lost 1 base, V lost 1 base, and 1 base had no gene match. Germline-derived CDR1 and CDR2 are MNHNS and SASEGT. This CDR3 contains 15 residues. The CDR3 here is CASSEGGGSYNEQFF. The DNA for the CDR3 is TGTGCCAGCAGTGAAGGGGGGGGGTCCTACAATGAGCAGTTCTTC.

Turning to this clone: Lacking the conserved final phenylalanine or tryptophan, this CDR3 likely reflects a read error. This chain connects TRBV14 to TRBJ1-6, with a possible D match to TRBD1 (5 bases). Per germline, CDR1 SGHDN and CDR2 FVKESK. The V end was cut by 5 bases, the J end by 10 bases, with 18 bases between. This CDR3 is built from 15 residues. The CDR3 sequence is CASSDWGPSRSPLHL. CDR3 DNA sequence: TGTGCCAGCAGCGATTGGGGCCCGTCCAGGTCACCCCTCCACCTT.

This chain joins TRBV14 and TRBJ2-7; D call uncertain. This CDR3 is 18 amino acids long. Between the trimmed V and J ends, which lost 5 bases and 0 bases, there was a span of 23 bases. Germline assignment: CDR1 SGHDN and CDR2 FVKESK. CDR3 region: CASSEGVWSGGISYEQYF. The CDR3 DNA is TGTGCCAGCAGCGAAGGCGTTTGGTCAGGTGGTATCTCCTACGAGCAGTACTTC.

This sequence joins TRBV2 and TRBJ2-7; no reliable D call. The CDR3 is 12 amino acids. The ends were cut back, 2 bases at V and 3 bases at J, with 5 bases in the middle. Looked up from germline, CDR1 is SNHLY and CDR2 is FYNNEI. CDR3 in DNA: TGTGCCAGCAGTGAATCAGGCTACGAGCAGTACTTC. Encoded protein: CASSESGYEQYF.

This sequence joins TRBV6-5 and TRBJ2-7; 7 positions match TRBD1. Per germline, CDR1 MNHEY and CDR2 SVGAGI. The CDR3 spans 14 residues. V was pared by 6 bases and J by 2 bases, with 7 bases of the junction left unmatched. CDR3 sequence reads: CASSTGQVTYEQYF. In nucleotides, the CDR3 is TGTGCCAGCAGCACCGGACAGGTTACCTACGAGCAGTACTTC.

The J gene is TRBJ2-7, the V gene TRBV25-1, with TRBD2 as a possible D gene (5 bases). The CDR3 runs 14 residues. Trimming took 2 bases from V and 7 from J, leaving 15 bases between them. CDR1 and CDR2 from the germline V gene are MGHDK and SYGVNS. The CDR3 loop reads CASSEAGMSGEQYF. CDR3 nucleotides: TGTGCCAGCAGTGAAGCCGGGATGTCGGGTGAGCAGTACTTC.

V is TRBV18 and J is TRBJ1-2, with TRBD1 as a possible D gene (6 bases). The V gene's germline CDR1 is KGHSH and CDR2 LQKENI. Trimming left V 4 bases short and J 4 bases short, with 10 bases between. The CDR3 covers 13 residues. CDR3 bases: TGTGCCAGCTCACGACAGGATCTCTATGGCTACACCTTC. Amino acids: CASSRQDLYGYTF. Together with reference TRBV18 and TRBJ1-2, the CDR3 gives the full variable domain: NAGVMQNPRHLVRRRGQEARLRCSPMKGHSHVYWYRQLPEEGLKFMVYLQKENIIDESGMPKERFSAEFPKEGPSILRIQQVVRGDSAAYFCASSRQDLYGYTFGSGTRLTVV.

V gene TRBV12-5 combines with J gene TRBJ2-6; the match to TRBD1 covers 10 bases. Looked up from germline, CDR1 is LGHNT and CDR2 is FRNRAP. The CDR3 runs 16 residues. J lost 3 bases, V lost 5 bases, and 4 bases had no gene match. CDR3 loop: CASGAGQGLGANVLTF. CDR3 DNA: TGTGCTAGTGGTGCGGGACAGGGGCTTGGGGCCAACGTCCTGACTTTC.

V usage is TRBV19 and J usage is TRBJ1-5; D remains ambiguous. V was pared by 2 bases and J by 7 bases, with 9 bases between. The germline CDR1 and CDR2 sequences are LNHDA and SQIVND (reference sequence). This CDR3 has 13 residues. DNA for the CDR3: TGTGCCAGTAGTATACAGGACCGGCAGCCCCAGCATTTT. This translates into CASSIQDRQPQHF.

V and J are TRBV7-6 and TRBJ2-7, with 8 bases that match TRBD2. This CDR3 spans 12 amino acids. The germline V gene encodes CDR1 SGHVS and CDR2 FNYEAQ. The V gene end was trimmed by 5 bases and the J gene end by 7 bases; junction bases not matched to a gene: 4. The CDR3 sequence: CASSAGGGEQYF. The CDR3 DNA is TGTGCCAGCAGCGCGGGGGGCGGGGAGCAGTACTTC. The full variable domain, its missing parts supplied by reference TRBV7-6 and TRBJ2-7, is GAGVSQSPRYKVTKRGQDVALRCDPISGHVSLYWYRQALGQGPEFLTYFNYEAQQDKSGLPNDRFSAERPEGSISTLTIQRTEQRDSAMYRCASSAGGGEQYFGPGTRLTVT.

The chain links TRBV6-5 to TRBJ1-3; D is unresolved. The V gene's germline CDR1 is MNHEY and CDR2 SVGAGI. This CDR3 region has 15 residues. V gave up 1 base and J gave up 2 bases, with 9 bases separating them. CDR3 residues: CASSYWGRAGNTIYF. The CDR3 DNA sequence: TGTGCCAGCAGTTACTGGGGAAGGGCTGGAAACACCATATATTTT.

CDR3 sequence: CASSAPTGRTTYEQYF. The CDR3 DNA reads as TGCGCCAGCAGCGCGCCCACGGGACGGACAACCTACGAGCAGTACTTC. The chain employs TRBV5-1 and TRBJ2-7, with D possibly being TRBD1 or TRBD2 (5 bases each). The CDR3 has 16 residues. Germline CDR1 reads SGHRS; CDR2 reads YFSETQ. V gave up 4 bases and J gave up 2 bases, with 19 bases separating them.

CDR3 DNA: TGTGCCAGCAGCGAAAGGACAGGGGGAAAAGAGACCCAGTACTTC. Protein product: CASSERTGGKETQYF. This chain joins TRBV5-4 and TRBJ2-5; 10 bases agree with TRBD1. The CDR3 loop spans 15 amino acids. The germline gives CDR1 SGHNT, CDR2 YYREEE (reference sequence). V dropped 4 bases and J dropped 3; count of bases not matched to a gene: 6.

The rearrangement uses TRBV14 and TRBJ2-7; possibly TRBD1 or TRBD2 for D (6 bases each). The CDR3 has 16 amino acids. Looked up from germline, CDR1 is SGHDN and CDR2 is FVKESK. V was clipped by 4 bases and J by 4 bases, with 20 bases between them. The CDR3 loop reads CASSPGALGIRYEQYF. CDR3 DNA: TGTGCCAGCAGCCCGGGGGCTTTAGGGATACGATACGAGCAGTACTTC.

The J gene is TRBJ1-2, the V gene TRBV2, with 9 bases matching TRBD1. V lost 6 bases, J lost 5 bases, and 4 bases stayed unmatched. CDR3 length: 13 amino acids. Germline V gene sequence: CDR1 SNHLY, CDR2 FYNNEI. Written as DNA, the CDR3 is TGTGCCAGCAGGTTCGGGACAGGGTATGGCTACACCTTC. This encodes CASRFGTGYGYTF.

V is TRBV12-5 and J is TRBJ1-5, with TRBD1 identical over 7 bases. The CDR3 extends over 13 amino acids. Per germline, CDR1 LGHNT and CDR2 FRNRAP. CDR3 nucleotides: TGTTGCAACAGGGGCGGGAGCAATCAGCCCCAGCATTTT. It translates to CCNRGGSNQPQHF.

The chain joins TRBV6-5 to TRBJ2-7; 8 positions agree with TRBD1. Germline V gene sequence: CDR1 MNHEY, CDR2 SVGAGI. The CDR3 spans 15 residues. The V segment lost 2 bases and the J segment 0 bases; nucleotides outside the gene matches: 3. The CDR3 DNA reads TGTGCCAGCAGTTACCGAGGACAGGGCTCCTACGAGCAGTACTTC. The encoded protein is CASSYRGQGSYEQYF.

The chain recombines TRBV10-1 with TRBJ2-3, with D hard to call. Per the germline V gene, CDR1 is WNHNN and CDR2 is SYGVQD (reference sequence). The CDR3 totals 15 residues. V shed 0 bases and J shed 3 bases, with 10 bases lying between them. This CDR3 is CASSESKGRTDTQYF. The CDR3 DNA sequence: TGCGCCAGCAGTGAGTCAAAGGGCCGGACAGATACGCAGTATTTT.

This chain joins TRBV27 and TRBJ2-7; 8 nucleotides match TRBD1. CDR1 and CDR2 (germline): MNHEY, SMNVEV (reference sequence). The CDR3 is 17 amino acids. After removal of 5 bases from V and 3 bases from J, the junction contained 15 bases not matched to a gene. The CDR3 protein is CASSPYPGGAKYYEQYF. The CDR3 nucleotides read TGTGCCAGCAGTCCATACCCAGGGGGCGCGAAATACTACGAGCAGTACTTC.

The chain employs TRBV30 and TRBJ1-3, with D maybe TRBD1 (6 bases). V was trimmed by 2 bases and J by 0 bases, leaving 14 bases between them. Looked up from germline, CDR1 is GTSNPN and CDR2 is SVGIG (reference sequence). The CDR3 is 16 residues long. The CDR3 DNA reads TGTGCCTGGAGTTTGGGAAGGACAGTCTCTGGAAACACCATATATTTT. This encodes CAWSLGRTVSGNTIYF.

CDR3 amino acids: CASSRGAGDIQYF. CDR3 coding DNA: TGTGCCAGCAGCAGGGGGGCGGGGGACATTCAGTACTTC. The rearrangement links TRBV7-2 to TRBJ2-4, with D maybe TRBD2 (7 bases). V dropped 5 bases and J dropped 8 bases, with 13 bases sitting between them. This CDR3 region has 13 residues. Germline values: CDR1 SGHTA, CDR2 FQGNSA.

Written as DNA, the CDR3 is TGTGCCAGCAGCACCGGGGGAGGAAACACCATATATTTT. It translates to CASSTGGGNTIYF. The chain employs TRBV7-9 and TRBJ1-3, with a weak D call TRBD1 (5 bases). Trimming stripped 5 bases from V and 4 bases from J, with 9 bases between. CDR1 is SEHNR and CDR2 is FQNEAQ in the germline V gene (reference sequence). The CDR3 length is 13 residues.